This TCR beta chain appears in the sequencing data of a study of T cell responses to AZD1222 COVID-19 vaccine. Study-level findings and limits: Mostly white British, mostly female donors; authors suggested clonal diversity may be underestimated.

Clones were sequenced by immunoSEQ multiplex PCR, and TCRdb holds only the in-frame ones, with some missing. The table records over 100,000 clones, 86% of them present only once. Concerning this clone itself: The antigen is unknown.

CDR1 and CDR2 from the germline V gene are LNHDA and SQIVND (reference sequence). This CDR3 has 13 amino acids. Trimming removed 2 bases from V and 5 bases from J; junction bases left unmatched: 1. This receptor was obtained from an adult in good health. The chain recombines TRBV19 with TRBJ2-3; 7 bases are shared with TRBD2. The sequenced sample was peripheral blood, obtained on day 0 of AZD1222 vaccination. DNA for the CDR3: TGTGCCAGTAGTATATCGGGGGGAGATACGCAGTATTTT. Amino acids: CASSISGGDTQYF.